Sequencing of this T cell receptor (beta chain) was carried out in a study of blood T cells in healthy people across ages. Next came a second PCR, run for roughly 6 to 11 cycles, which used a sample-barcoded 5' primer along with a J-beta primer mix. TCRdb re-called the 5' RACE reads with MiXCR, one entry per CDR3 protein. Among 550,000 to 800,000 distinct CDR3 sequences listed, roughly 21% were seen once. This CDR3 has 14 residues. Per the germline V gene, CDR1 is MNHEY and CDR2 is SVGAGI. This clonotype has just a few counts. One end of the junction does not line up with germline, which may come from a read error.

The chain carries TRBV6-5 and TRBJ2-1; TRBD2 matches 9 bases. The sample comprised blood. This receptor was identified in a man between 65 and 85 years old in good health. The DNA of the CDR3 is TGTGCCGGCAGTCAAGGACTAGCGAGAAATGAGCAGTTCTTC. This gives the protein CAGSQGLARNEQFF.